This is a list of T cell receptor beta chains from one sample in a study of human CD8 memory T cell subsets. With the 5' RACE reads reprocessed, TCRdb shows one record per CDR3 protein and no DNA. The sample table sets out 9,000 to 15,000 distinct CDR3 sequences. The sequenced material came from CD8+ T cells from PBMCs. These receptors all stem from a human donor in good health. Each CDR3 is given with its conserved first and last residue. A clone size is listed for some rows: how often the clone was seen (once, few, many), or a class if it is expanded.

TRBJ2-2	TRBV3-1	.	CASSQEAWRNTGELFF
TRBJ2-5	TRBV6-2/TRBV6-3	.	CASSYGWFQETQYF
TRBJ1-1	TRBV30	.	CAWSVSENTEAFF
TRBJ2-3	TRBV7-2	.	CASSSGTSGSTDTQYF
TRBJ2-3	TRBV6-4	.	CASSVAGGPDTQYF
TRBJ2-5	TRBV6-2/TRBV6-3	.	CASSNLNREETQYF
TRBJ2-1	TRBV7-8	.	CASSLARSSWNNEQFF
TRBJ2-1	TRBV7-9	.	CASSSGRAGVHYNEQFF
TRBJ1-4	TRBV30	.	CAWSVAGGGDEKLFF
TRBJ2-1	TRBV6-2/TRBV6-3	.	CASSYSTDFEQFF
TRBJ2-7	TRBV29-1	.	CSASGTGTDYYEQYF
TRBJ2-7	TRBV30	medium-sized	CAWSAHDFSSYEQYF
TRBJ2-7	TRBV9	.	CASSVMGQTIYEQYF
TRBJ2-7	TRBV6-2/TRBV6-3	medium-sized	CASSYPHVGFRTYEQYF
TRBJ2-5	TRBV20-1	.	CSARDFSGVIQETQYF
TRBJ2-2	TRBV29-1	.	CSGTGRGGELFF
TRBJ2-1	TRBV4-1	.	CASRGAQGTHEQFF
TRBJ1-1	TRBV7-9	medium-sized	CASSDRAVEAFF
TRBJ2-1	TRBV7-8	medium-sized	CASSLKAGVYNEQFF
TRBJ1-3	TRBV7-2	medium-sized	CASSPPGSGNTIYF
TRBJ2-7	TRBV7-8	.	CASSLAQGGGEQYF
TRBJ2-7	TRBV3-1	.	CASSQGVRTGDEQYF
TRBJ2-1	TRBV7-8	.	CASSLEASGVTYNEQFF
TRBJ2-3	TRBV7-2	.	CASSLWLPGTSTDTQYF
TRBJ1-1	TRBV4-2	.	CASSQDRTGETEAFF
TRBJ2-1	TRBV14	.	CASSQVGQREQFF
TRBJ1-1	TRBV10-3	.	CAITPGLNTEAFF
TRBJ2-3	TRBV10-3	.	CATLAGTSGEDTQYF
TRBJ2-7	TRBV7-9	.	CASSLHGGNYEQYF
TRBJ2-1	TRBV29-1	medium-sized	CSVESGGWAGDYNEQFF
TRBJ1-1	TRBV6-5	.	CASIPQGRDRTEAFF
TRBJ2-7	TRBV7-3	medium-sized	CASSDTSGGSYEQYF
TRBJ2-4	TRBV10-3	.	CAISDPPSGGLNIQYF
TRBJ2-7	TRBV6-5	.	CASSTRDTRYEQYF
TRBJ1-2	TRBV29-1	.	CSVEEGAAYGYTF
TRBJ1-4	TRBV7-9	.	CASSLATGQTEKLFF
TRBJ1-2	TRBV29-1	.	CSVGAINYGYTF
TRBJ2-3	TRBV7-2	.	CASRPLSTGVDTQYF
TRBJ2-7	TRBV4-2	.	CASSQESQGGFEQYF
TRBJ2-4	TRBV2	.	CASRPGTTKNIQYF
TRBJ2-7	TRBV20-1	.	CSARGTGVYEQYF
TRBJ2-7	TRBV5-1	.	CASSLSAGDFYEQYF
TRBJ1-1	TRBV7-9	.	CASSLGRSDTEAFF
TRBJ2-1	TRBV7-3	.	CASSPVGLAGENEQFF
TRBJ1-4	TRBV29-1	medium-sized	CSVGAAGNEKLFF
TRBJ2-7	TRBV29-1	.	CSVSTGIEYSYEQYF
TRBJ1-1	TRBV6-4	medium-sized	CASSEQGTTEAFF
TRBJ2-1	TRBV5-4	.	CASRGQGYYNEQFF
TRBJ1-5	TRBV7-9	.	CASSSDRVSNQPQHF
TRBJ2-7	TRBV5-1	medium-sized	CASSLAAGRIDDEQYF
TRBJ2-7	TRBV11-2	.	CASSLAPGATYEQYF
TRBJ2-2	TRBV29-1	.	CSVPGSGELFF
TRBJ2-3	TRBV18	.	CASSLRQGRSTDTQYF
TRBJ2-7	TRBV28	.	CASSSRYDYEQYF
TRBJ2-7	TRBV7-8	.	CASSLAGGPAYEQYF
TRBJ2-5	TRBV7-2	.	CASSRGLAGDYGAETQYF